This entry features one TCR beta chain sequence. Its antigen is as yet unknown. Other nucleotide sequences from this sample produce the same CDR3. This specimen belongs to a study of shared clonotypes between healthy human individuals. Study findings and constraints: The generation probabilities recorded for non-shared clonotypes fell below those of clonotypes shared by all four donors.

Germline V gene sequence: CDR1 MGHRA, CDR2 YSYEKL. This CDR3 contains 14 residues. V lost 0 bases, J lost 3 bases, and 9 bases lay in between. Assay: immunoSEQ multiplex PCR; the TCRdb copy retains only in-frame clones and omits some. The sample lists hundreds of thousands of clones; around 73% were seen once. CD4+ cells were split into CD45RA+ naive and CD45RA-negative memory subsets. The chain combines TRBV4-1 with TRBJ2-7; unclear D gene. Sequencing was carried out using memory CD4+ T cells sorted from blood. The subset denotes: CD45RA-negative fraction. This TCR came from a woman aged 30 to 39 in good health. The CDR3 coding sequence is TGCGCCAGCAGCCAAGATCCAGGCCTCTACGAGCAGTACTTC. Residues: CASSQDPGLYEQYF.